The text below deals with one T cell receptor (beta chain). Its antigen remains unidentified. Germline lookup yields CDR1 MDHEN and CDR2 SYDVKM. The CDR3 spans 15 residues. The V gene end was trimmed by 5 bases and the J gene end by 4 bases; junction bases not matched to a gene: 7. The PCR made use of 60 Vbeta and 13 Jbeta primers. Assay used: immunoSEQ multiplex PCR; TCRdb lists only in-frame clones, some missing. In the table there are roughly 190,000 clones, roughly 77% of which are singletons. The sample belongs to a study of cytomegalovirus exposure and HLA in healthy donors. In the study overall: HLA-typed donors contributed about 85 million unique TCRs, which were held in an early data release. Study results and limitations: It was shown in a later analysis that HLA-associated TCR beta chains were more clonally expanded than other, equally common chains. Data from an earlier analysis indicated that most TCR beta V segments were productive either about 90% or about 30% of the time.

The sequencing sample was made of PBMCs. The TCR sequence derives from a woman aged 25 to 39 in good health and CMV-seropositive. The chain links TRBV28 to TRBJ1-1; 10 nucleotides align to TRBD1. The CDR3 nucleotides are TGTGCCAGCAGTCAGACCGGGACAGGGGTCACTGAAGCTTTCTTT. This translates into CASSQTGTGVTEAFF.